The text below deals with one TCR beta chain. The entry originates in a study of OX40 agonist ivuxolimab in advanced cancers. There are 14 residues in the CDR3. Germline lookup yields CDR1 MGHRA and CDR2 YSYEKL. Trimming left V 1 base short and J 0 bases short, with 3 bases between. Profiling relied on immunoSEQ multiplex PCR, and the TCRdb table lists in-frame clones only, not all of them. Of more than 100,000 clones in the sample, about 93% were seen once. The chain has TRBV4-1 and TRBJ1-4; D not certain. This specimen consisted of CD4+ or CD8+ T cells sorted from blood, obtained in a trial of the OX40 agonist ivuxolimab. This TCR was recovered from an adult with an advanced solid tumor such as melanoma, head and neck, liver or kidney cancer. The CDR3 reads CASSQASTNEKLFF. CDR3 bases: TGCGCCAGCAGCCAAGCTTCAACTAATGAAAAACTGTTTTTT.